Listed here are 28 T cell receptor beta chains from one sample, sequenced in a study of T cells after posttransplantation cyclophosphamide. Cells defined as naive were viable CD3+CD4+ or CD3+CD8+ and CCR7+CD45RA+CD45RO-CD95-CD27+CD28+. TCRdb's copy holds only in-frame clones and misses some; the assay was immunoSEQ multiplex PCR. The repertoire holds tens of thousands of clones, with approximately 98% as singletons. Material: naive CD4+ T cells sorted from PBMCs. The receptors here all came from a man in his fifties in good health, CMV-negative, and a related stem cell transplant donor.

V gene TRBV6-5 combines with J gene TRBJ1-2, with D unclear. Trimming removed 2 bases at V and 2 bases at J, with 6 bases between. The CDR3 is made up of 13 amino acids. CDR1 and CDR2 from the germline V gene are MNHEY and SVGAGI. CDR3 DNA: TGTGCCAGCAGTTACGGAGGGAACTATGGCTACACCTTC. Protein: CASSYGGNYGYTF.

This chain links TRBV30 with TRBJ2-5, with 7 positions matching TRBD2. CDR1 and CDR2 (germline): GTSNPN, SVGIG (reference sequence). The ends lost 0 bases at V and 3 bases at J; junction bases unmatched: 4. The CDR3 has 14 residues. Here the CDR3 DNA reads TGTGCCTGGAGTGTAGGTCTAGCGGAAGAGACCCAGTACTTC. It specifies CAWSVGLAEETQYF.

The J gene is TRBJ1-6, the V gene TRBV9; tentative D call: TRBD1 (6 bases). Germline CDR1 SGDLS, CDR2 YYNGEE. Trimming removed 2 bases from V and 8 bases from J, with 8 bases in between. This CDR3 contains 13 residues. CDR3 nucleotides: TGTGCCAGCAGCGTCTACAGGGATTCACCCCTCCACTTT. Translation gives CASSVYRDSPLHF.

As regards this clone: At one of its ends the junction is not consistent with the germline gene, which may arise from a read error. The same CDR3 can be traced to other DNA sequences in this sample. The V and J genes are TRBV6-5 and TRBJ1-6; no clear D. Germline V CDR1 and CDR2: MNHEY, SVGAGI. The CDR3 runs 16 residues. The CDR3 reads CASSYQYDSYNSPLHF. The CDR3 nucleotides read TGTGCCAGCAGTTACCAGTACGACTCCTATAATTCCCCCCTCCACTTT.

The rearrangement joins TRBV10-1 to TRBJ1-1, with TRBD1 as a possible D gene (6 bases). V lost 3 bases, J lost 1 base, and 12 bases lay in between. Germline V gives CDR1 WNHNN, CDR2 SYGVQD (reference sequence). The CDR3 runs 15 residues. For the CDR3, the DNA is TGCGCCAGCAGTGATGGAAGCAGGGGGAACACTGAAGCTTTCTTT. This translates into CASSDGSRGNTEAFF.

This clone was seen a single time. The CDR3 nucleotides read TGTGCCAGCAGCCGTCAAGAGACCCAGTACTTC. It translates to CASSRQETQYF. The chain has TRBV7-2 and TRBJ2-5, with D uncertain. This CDR3 has 11 residues. The germline gives CDR1 SGHTA, CDR2 FQGNSA. Trimming cost V 5 bases and J 2 bases, with 3 bases left between them. Looking up the rest from reference TRBV7-2 and TRBJ2-5 gives the full variable domain: GAGVSQSPSNKVTEKGKDVELRCDPISGHTALYWYRQSLGQGLEFLIYFQGNSAPDKSGLPSDRFSAERTGGSVSTLTIQRTQQEDSAVYLCASSRQETQYFGPGTRLLVL.

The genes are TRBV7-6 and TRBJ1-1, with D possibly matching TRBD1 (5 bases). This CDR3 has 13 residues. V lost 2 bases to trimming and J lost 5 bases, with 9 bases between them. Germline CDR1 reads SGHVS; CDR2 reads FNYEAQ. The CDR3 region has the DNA TGTGCCAGCAGCTTACAGGGAGGGACTGAAGCTTTCTTT. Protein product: CASSLQGGTEAFF.

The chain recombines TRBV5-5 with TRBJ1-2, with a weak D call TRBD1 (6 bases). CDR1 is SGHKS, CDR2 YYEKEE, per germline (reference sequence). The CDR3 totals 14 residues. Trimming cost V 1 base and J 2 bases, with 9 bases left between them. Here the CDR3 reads CASSLNTGNYGYTF. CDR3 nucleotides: TGTGCCAGCAGCTTGAATACAGGGAACTATGGCTACACCTTC.

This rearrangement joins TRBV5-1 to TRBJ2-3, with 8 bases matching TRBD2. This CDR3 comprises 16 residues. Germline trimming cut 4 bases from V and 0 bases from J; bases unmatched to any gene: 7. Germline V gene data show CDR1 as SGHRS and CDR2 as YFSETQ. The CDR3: CASSPGLAASTDTQYF. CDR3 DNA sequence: TGCGCCAGCAGCCCAGGACTAGCTGCTAGCACAGATACGCAGTATTTT.

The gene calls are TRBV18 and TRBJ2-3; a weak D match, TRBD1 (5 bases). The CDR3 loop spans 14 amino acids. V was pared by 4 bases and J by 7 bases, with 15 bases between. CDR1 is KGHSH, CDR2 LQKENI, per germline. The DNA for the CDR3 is TGTGCCAGCTCACGCGACAGTTTTGGAAATACGCAGTATTTT. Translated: CASSRDSFGNTQYF.

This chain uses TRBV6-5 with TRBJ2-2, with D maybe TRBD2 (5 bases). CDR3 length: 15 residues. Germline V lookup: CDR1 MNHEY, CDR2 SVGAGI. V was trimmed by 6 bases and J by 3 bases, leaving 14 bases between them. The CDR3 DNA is TGTGCCAGCAGACGAATCGGGGATGACACCGGGGAGCTGTTTTTT. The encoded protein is CASRRIGDDTGELFF.

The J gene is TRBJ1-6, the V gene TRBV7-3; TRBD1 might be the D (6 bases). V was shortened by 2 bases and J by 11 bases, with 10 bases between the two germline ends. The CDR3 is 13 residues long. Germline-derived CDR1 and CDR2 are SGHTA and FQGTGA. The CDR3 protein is CASSLLGAPPLHF. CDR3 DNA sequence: TGTGCCAGCAGCTTATTGGGGGCGCCACCCCTCCACTTT.

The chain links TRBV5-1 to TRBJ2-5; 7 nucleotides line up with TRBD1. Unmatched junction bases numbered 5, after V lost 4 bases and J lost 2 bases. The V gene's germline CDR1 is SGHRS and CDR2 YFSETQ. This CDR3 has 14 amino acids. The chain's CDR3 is CASSRGQTQETQYF. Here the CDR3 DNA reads TGCGCCAGCAGCAGGGGACAGACACAAGAGACCCAGTACTTC.

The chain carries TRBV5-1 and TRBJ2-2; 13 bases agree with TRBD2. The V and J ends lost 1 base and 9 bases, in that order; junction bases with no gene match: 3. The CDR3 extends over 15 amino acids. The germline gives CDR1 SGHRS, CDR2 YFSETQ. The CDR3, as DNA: TGCGCCAGCAGCTTGACTAGCGGGAGGGCCCGGGAGCTGTTTTTT. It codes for CASSLTSGRARELFF.

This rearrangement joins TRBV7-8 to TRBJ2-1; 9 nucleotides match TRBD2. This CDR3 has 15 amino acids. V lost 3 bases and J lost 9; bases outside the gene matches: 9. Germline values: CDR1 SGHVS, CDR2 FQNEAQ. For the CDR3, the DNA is TGTGCCAGCAGCTTTAGCGGGAGAGGGGTTAGTGAGCAGTTCTTC. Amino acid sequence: CASSFSGRGVSEQFF.

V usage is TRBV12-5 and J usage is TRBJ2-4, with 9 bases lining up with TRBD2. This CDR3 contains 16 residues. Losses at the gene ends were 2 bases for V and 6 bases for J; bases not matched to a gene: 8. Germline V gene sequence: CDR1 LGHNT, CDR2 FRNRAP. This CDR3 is CASGLPFLAGSNIQYF. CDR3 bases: TGTGCTAGTGGTTTGCCCTTTCTAGCGGGATCAAACATTCAGTACTTC.

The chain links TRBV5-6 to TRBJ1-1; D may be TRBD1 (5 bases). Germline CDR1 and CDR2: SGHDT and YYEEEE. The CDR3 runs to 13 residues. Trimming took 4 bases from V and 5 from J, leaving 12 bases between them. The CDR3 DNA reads TGTGCCAGCAGCGGCCAGGGTGAGACTGAAGCTTTCTTT. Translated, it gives CASSGQGETEAFF.

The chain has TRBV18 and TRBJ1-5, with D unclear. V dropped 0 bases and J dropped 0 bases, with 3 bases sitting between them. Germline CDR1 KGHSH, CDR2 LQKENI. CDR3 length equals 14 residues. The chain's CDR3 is CASSPPYSNQPQHF. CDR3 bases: TGTGCCAGCTCACCACCCTATAGCAATCAGCCCCAGCATTTT.

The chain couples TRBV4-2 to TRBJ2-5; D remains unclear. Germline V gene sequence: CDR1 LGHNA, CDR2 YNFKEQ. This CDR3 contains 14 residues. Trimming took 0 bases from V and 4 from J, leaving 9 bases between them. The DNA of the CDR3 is TGTGCCAGCAGCCAAGATCTCGTCGTAGAGACCCAGTACTTC. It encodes CASSQDLVVETQYF.

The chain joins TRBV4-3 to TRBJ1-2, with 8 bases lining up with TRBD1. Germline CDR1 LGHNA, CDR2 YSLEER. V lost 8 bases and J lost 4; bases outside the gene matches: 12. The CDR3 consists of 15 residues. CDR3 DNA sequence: TGCGCCAGCTCCCAGGACCGGGACAGGTTCTATGGCTACACCTTC. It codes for CASSQDRDRFYGYTF.

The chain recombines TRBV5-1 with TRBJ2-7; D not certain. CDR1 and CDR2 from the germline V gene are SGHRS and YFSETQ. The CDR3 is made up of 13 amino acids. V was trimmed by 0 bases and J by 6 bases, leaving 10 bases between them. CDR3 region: CASSLAVQSEQYF. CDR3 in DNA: TGCGCCAGCAGCTTGGCCGTACAATCCGAGCAGTACTTC.

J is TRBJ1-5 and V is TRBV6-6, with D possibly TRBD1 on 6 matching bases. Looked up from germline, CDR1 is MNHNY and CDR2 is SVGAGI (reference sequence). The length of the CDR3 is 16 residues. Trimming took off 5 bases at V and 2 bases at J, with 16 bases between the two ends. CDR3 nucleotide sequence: TGTGCCAGCAGTCCATTTGACAGGATTGGCAATCAGCCCCAGCATTTT. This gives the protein CASSPFDRIGNQPQHF.

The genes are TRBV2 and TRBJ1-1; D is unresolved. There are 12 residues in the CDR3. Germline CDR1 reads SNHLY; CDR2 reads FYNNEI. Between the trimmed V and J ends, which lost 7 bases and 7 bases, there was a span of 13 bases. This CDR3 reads CASKKSGVEAFF. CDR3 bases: TGTGCCAGCAAAAAGTCCGGAGTTGAAGCTTTCTTT.

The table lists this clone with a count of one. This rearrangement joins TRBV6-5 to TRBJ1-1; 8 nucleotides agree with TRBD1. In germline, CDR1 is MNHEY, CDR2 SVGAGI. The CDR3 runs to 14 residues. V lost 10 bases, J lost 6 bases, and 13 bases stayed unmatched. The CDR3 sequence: CANSHAGTGSEAFF. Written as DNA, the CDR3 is TGTGCCAACAGCCACGCCGGGACAGGTTCTGAAGCTTTCTTT.

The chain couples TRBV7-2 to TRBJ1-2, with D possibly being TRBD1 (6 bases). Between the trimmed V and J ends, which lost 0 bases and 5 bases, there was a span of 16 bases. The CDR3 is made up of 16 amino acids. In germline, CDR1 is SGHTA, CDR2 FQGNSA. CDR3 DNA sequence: TGTGCCAGCAGCTTAGCCATTCGGACAGTACCATATGGCTACACCTTC. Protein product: CASSLAIRTVPYGYTF.

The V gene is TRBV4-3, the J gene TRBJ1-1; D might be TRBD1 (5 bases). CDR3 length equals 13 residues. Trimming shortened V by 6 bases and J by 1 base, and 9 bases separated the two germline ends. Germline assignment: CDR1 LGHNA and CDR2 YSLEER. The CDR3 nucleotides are TGCGCCAGCAGTCGGACATCGAACACTGAAGCTTTCTTT. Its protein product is CASSRTSNTEAFF.

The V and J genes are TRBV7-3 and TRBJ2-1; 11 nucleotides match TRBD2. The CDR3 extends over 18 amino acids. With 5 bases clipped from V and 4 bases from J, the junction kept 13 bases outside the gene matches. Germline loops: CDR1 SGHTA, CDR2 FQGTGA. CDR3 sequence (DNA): TGTGCCAGCAGCCTAAATGGCCCGACTAGCGGGGCATACAATGAGCAGTTCTTC. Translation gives CASSLNGPTSGAYNEQFF.

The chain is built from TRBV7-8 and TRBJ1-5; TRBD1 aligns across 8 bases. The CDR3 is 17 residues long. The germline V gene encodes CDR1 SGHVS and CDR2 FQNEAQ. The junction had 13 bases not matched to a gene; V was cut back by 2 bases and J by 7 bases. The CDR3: CASSLRYAAGGRQPQHF. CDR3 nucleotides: TGTGCCAGCAGCTTACGGTATGCAGCAGGGGGCAGGCAGCCCCAGCATTTT.